The clone carrying this TCR beta chain was seen ten or more times. Its antigen remains unknown. The data are from a study of T-cell reconstitution after alpha-beta-depleted transplantation in children. General study findings and limits: Recipient T cells and thymic progenitors that survived gave rise to the high TCRbeta diversity observed at day 60 in some patients. T-cell counts and diversity were attributed mostly to newly produced T cells one year after transplant. Several hundred rapidly expanded clones from non-depleted graft cells reportedly supplied alpha-beta T cells about two months post-transplant.

Unique molecular identifiers were used to barcode this TCRbeta library. TCRdb itself ran the PCR reads through MiXCR, one entry per CDR3 protein. The repertoire holds around 250,000 distinct CDR3 sequences, with under 9.5% as singletons. The CDR3 has 11 residues. Germline CDR1 and CDR2: SGHRS and YFSETQ. The TCR originated in a male patient younger than 18 who had a stem cell transplant for acute lymphoblastic leukemia, so the T cells may come from the graft donor. The V and J genes are TRBV5-1 and TRBJ2-1; 9 bases fit TRBD2. Here the sequenced sample was PBMCs, mostly from graft donor cells, taken 180 days after TCRalphabeta/CD19-depleted stem cell transplant. The CDR3 DNA is TGCGCAACTCTTAGCGGGGGTGAGCAGTTCTTC. This codes for CATLSGGEQFF. Looking up the rest from reference TRBV5-1 and TRBJ2-1 gives the full variable domain: KAGVTQTPRYLIKTRGQQVTLSCSPISGHRSVSWYQQTPGQGLQFLFEYFSETQRNKGNFPGRFSGRQFSNSRSEMNVSTLELGDSALYLCATLSGGEQFFGPGTRLTVL.